The source of this TCR beta chain is a study listed by TCRdb under 2016. With regard to the full study: In people whose bodies naturally kept HIV infection under control, the researchers looked into where HIV persistence comes from.

Library preparation used 5' RACE. These reads were obtained on an Illumina HiSeq 2000. In TCRdb, the public reads were trimmed at Q25 with fastp and aligned with MiXCR, with productive beta chains retained. Rows are unified per CDR3 protein, each entry keeping the most common DNA and genes. For this sample the table gives more than 1,000 distinct CDR3 sequences, of which 6.5% to 9% were detected only once. The ten largest account for about an eighth of the sample. Taken from the germline V gene (reference sequence), the CDR1 and CDR2 loops are LNHDA and SQIVND. From the cysteine up to the phenylalanine, the CDR3 has a length of 15 residues. Just CDR3 DNA is preserved here, 45 bases in frame from base 1. V drops 7 bases and J drops 0 bases, leaving 13 bases in between. This clonotype is large (0.1 to 1%) in terms of sample share. What this receptor recognizes is not known. There are no base qualities to consult, and no much larger clone falls within one base.

Sequencing was done on a sample of central memory T cells from blood PBMCs. The intended sense of this specimen's cell subset or site label: central memory CD4+ T cells. This receptor was taken from a male donor with HIV. The V and J genes are TRBV19 and TRBJ2-1; the D gene is possibly TRBD1 or TRBD2, with 5 bases matching each. The CDR3 here reads CASKPGAGSYNEQFF. The DNA reads TGTGCCAGTAAACCCGGGGCCGGCTCCTACAATGAGCAGTTCTTC.